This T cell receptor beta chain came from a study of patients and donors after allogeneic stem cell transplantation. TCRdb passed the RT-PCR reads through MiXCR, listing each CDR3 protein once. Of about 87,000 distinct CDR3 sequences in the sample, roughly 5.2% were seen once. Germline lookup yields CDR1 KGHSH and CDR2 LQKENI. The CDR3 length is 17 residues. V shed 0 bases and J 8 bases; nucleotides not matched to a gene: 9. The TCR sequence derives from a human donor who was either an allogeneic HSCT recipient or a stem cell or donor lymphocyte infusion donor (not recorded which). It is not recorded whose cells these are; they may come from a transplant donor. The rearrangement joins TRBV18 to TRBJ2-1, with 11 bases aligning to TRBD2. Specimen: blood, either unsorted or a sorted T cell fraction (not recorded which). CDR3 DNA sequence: TGTGCCAGCTCACCACCGGCTAGCGGGGGGCCACGCTATGAGCAGTTCTTC. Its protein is CASSPPASGGPRYEQFF. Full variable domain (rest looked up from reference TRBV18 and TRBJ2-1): NAGVMQNPRHLVRRRGQEARLRCSPMKGHSHVYWYRQLPEEGLKFMVYLQKENIIDESGMPKERFSAEFPKEGPSILRIQQVVRGDSAAYFCASSPPASGGPRYEQFFGPGTRLTVL.